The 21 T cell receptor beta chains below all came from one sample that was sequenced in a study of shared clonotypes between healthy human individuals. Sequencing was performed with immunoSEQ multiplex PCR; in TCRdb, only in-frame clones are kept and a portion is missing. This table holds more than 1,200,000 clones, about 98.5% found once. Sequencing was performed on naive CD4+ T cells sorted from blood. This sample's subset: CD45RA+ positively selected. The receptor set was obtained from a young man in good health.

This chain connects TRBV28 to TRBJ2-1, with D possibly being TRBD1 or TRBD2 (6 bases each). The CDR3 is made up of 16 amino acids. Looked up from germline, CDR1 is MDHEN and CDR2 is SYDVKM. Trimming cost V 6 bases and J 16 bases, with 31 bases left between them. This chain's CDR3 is CASSPQSPGGPGTQFF. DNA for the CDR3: TGTGCCAGCAGCCCCCAGAGCCCCGGAGGGCCTGGGACACAATTCTTC.

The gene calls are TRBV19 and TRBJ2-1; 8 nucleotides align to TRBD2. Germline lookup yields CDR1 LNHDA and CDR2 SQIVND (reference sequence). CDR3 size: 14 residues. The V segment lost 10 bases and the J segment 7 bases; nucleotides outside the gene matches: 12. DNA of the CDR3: TGTGCCACCTCAAGAGCGGGAGTGGGGAATGAGCAGTTCTTC. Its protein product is CATSRAGVGNEQFF.

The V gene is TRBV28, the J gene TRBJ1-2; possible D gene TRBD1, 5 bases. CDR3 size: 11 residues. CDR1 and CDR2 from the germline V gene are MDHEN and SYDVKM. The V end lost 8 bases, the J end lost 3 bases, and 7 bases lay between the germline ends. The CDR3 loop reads CASRGHYGYTF. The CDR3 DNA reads TGTGCCAGCCGGGGACACTATGGCTACACCTTC.

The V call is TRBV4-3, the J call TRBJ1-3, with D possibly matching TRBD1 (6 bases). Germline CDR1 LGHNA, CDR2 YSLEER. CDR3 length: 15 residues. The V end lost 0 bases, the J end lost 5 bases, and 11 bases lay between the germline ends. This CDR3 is CASSQDPDRRNTIYF. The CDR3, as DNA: TGCGCCAGCAGCCAAGATCCCGACAGGAGAAACACCATATATTTT.

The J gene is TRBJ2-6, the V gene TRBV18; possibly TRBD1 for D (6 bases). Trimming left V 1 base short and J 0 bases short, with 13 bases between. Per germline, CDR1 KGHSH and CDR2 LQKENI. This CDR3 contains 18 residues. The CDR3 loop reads CASSPLRDTSSGANVLTF. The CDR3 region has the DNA TGTGCCAGCTCACCACTCCGGGACACAAGCTCTGGGGCCAACGTCCTGACTTTC.

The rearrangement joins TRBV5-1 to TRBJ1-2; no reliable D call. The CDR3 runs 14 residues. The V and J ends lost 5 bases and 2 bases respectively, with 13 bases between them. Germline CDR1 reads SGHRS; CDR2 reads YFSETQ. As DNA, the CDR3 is TGCGCCAGCAGTGATAGTTCGGGGAACTATGGCTACACCTTC. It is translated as CASSDSSGNYGYTF.

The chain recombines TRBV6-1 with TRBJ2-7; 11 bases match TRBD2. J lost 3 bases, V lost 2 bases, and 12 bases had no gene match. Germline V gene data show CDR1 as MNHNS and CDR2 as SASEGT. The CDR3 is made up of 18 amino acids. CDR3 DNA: TGTGCCAGCAGTGAAAAGTTAACTAGCGGGAGCGAACTCTACGAGCAGTACTTC. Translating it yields CASSEKLTSGSELYEQYF.

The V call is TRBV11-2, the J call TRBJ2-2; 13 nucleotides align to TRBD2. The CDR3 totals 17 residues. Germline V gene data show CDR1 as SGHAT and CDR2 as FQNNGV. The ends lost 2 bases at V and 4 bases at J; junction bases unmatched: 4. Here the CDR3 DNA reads TGTGCCAGCAGCTTAAGGGGACTAGCGGGAAGCACCGGGGAGCTGTTTTTT. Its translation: CASSLRGLAGSTGELFF.

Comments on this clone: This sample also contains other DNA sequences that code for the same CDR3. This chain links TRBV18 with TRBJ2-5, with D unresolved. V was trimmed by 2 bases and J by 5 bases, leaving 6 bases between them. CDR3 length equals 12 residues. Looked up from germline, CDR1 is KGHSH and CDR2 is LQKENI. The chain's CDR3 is CASSPGVETQYF. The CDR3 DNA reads TGTGCCAGCTCACCAGGGGTGGAGACCCAGTACTTC. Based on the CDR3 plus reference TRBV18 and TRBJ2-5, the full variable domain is NAGVMQNPRHLVRRRGQEARLRCSPMKGHSHVYWYRQLPEEGLKFMVYLQKENIIDESGMPKERFSAEFPKEGPSILRIQQVVRGDSAAYFCASSPGVETQYFGPGTRLLVL.

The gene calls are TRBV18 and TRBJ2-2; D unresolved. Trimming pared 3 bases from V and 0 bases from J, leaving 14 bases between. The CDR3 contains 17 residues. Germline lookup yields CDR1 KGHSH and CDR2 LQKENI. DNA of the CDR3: TGTGCCAGCTCACCCCTTGCGGTGACCCCGAACACCGGGGAGCTGTTTTTT. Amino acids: CASSPLAVTPNTGELFF.

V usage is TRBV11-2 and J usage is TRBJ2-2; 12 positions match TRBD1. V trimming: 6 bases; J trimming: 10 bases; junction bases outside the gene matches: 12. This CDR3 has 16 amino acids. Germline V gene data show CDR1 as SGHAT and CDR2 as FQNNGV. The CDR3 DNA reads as TGTGCCAGCAGGCGACCCGGGACAGGGGGCCGAGAGGAGCTGTTTTTT. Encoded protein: CASRRPGTGGREELFF.

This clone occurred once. CDR3 protein: CASRSQGHEQYF. CDR3 DNA sequence: TGCGCCAGCAGGAGCCAAGGGCACGAGCAGTACTTC. The V call is TRBV5-1, the J call TRBJ2-7, with unresolved D. Trimming took off 5 bases at V and 5 bases at J, with 11 bases between the two ends. Germline CDR1 and CDR2: SGHRS and YFSETQ. CDR3 length equals 12 residues. Filled out from reference TRBV5-1 and TRBJ2-7, the complete variable domain reads KAGVTQTPRYLIKTRGQQVTLSCSPISGHRSVSWYQQTPGQGLQFLFEYFSETQRNKGNFPGRFSGRQFSNSRSEMNVSTLELGDSALYLCASRSQGHEQYFGPGTRLTVT.

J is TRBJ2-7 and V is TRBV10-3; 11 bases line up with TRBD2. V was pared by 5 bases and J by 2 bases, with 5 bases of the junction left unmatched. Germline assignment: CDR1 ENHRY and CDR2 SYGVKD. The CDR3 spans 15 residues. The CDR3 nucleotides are TGTGCCATCAGTTTACTAGCGGGAGAGGCCTACGAGCAGTACTTC. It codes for CAISLLAGEAYEQYF.

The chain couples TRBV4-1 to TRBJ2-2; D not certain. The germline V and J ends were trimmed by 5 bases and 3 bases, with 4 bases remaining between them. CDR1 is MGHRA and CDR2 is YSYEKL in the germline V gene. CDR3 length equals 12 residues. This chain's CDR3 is CASSYDTGELFF. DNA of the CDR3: TGCGCCAGCAGCTACGACACCGGGGAGCTGTTTTTT.

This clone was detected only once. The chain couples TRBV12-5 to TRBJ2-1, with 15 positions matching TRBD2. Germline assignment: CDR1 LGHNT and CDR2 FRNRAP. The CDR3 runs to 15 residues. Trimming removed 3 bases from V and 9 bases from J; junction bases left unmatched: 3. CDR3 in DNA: TGTGCTAGTGGTTTCGGGACTAGCGGGAGGAGTGAGCAGTTCTTC. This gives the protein CASGFGTSGRSEQFF.

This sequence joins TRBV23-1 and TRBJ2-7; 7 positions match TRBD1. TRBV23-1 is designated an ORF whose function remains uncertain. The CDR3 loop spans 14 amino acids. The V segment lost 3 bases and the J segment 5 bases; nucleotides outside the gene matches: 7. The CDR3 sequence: CASSHDRQGHEQYF. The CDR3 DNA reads TGCGCCAGCAGTCACGATAGACAGGGCCACGAGCAGTACTTC.

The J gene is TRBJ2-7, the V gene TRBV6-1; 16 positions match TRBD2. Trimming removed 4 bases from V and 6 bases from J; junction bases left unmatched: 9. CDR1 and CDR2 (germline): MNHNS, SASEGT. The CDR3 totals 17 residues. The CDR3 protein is CASSASGTSGRAAEQYF. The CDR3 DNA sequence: TGTGCCAGCAGTGCTTCCGGGACTAGCGGGAGGGCGGCCGAGCAGTACTTC.

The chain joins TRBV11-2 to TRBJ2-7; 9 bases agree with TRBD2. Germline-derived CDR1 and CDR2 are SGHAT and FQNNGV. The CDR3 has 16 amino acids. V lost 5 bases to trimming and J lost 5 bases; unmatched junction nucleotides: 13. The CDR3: CASSPTPGLADDEQYF. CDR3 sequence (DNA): TGTGCCAGCAGCCCTACCCCGGGACTAGCAGATGACGAGCAGTACTTC. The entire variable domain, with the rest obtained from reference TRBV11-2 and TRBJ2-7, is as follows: EAGVAQSPRYKIIEKRQSVAFWCNPISGHATLYWYQQILGQGPKLLIQFQNNGVVDDSQLPKDRFSAERLKGVDSTLKIQPAKLEDSAVYLCASSPTPGLADDEQYFGPGTRLTVT.

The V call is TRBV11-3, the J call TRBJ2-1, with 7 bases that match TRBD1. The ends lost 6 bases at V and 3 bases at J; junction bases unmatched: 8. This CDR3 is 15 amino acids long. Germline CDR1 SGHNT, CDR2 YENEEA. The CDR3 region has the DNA TGTGCCAGCAGTAAGGCCGGGACAGTCTACAATGAGCAGTTCTTC. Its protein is CASSKAGTVYNEQFF.

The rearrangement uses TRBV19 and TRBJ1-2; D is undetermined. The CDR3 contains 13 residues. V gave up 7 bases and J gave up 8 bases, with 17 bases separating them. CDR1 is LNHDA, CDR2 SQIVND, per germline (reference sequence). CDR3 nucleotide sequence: TGTGCCAGTACGGAGATTCACCAAGGGGGCTACACCTTC. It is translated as CASTEIHQGGYTF.

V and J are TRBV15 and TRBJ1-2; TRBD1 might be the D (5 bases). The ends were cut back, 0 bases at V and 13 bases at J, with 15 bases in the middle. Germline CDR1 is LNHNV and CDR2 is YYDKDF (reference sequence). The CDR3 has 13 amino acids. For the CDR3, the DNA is TGTGCCACCAGCAGAGATCCGGAAGGGGTCCTCACCTTC. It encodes CATSRDPEGVLTF. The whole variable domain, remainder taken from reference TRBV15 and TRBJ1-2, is DAMVIQNPRYQVTQFGKPVTLSCSQTLNHNVMYWYQQKSSQAPKLLFHYYDKDFNNEADTPDNFQSRRPNTSFCFLDIRSPGLGDTAMYLCATSRDPEGVLTFGSGTRLTVV.